The subject of this entry is one T cell receptor beta chain. The data were obtained in a study of blood T cell repertoires in COVID-19. At the level of the study: Whether acute or convalescent, the COVID-19 samples came from the United States, Italy and Spain.

This table comes from immunoSEQ multiplex PCR, and its TCRdb copy is limited to in-frame clones, with some not included. The data show approximately 230,000 clones, about 85% seen once. This CDR3 is built from 14 residues. V was clipped by 4 bases and J by 1 base; unmatched bases: 2. CDR1 is KGHDR, CDR2 SFDVKD, per germline. Sequenced input: peripheral blood. V usage is TRBV24-1 and J usage is TRBJ2-7; 8 positions agree with TRBD1. The receptor's source is a man in his late teens or twenties with active or convalescent COVID-19. This CDR3 reads CATSDRGPSYEQYF. In DNA, the CDR3 is TGTGCCACCAGTGACAGGGGGCCTTCCTACGAGCAGTACTTC.